This T cell receptor beta chain was identified during a study of Graves' ophthalmopathy and Graves' hyperthyroidism. Study results and caveats: Ophthalmopathy progression was predicted by the model at less than 71% sensitivity and 72% to 75% specificity. From stable hyperthyroidism, ophthalmopathy was separated by a 13-signature model with 85% to 90% sensitivity and 80% to 82% specificity.

New diagnoses, under 2 months' duration, and ages 18 to 65 characterized the hyperthyroidism patients. RNA served as the template for amplifying TCR beta CDR3 regions. HTBI primers were employed in first-round RT-PCR, then a second-round multiplex PCR followed. TCRdb ran MiXCR on the multiplex PCR reads and lists one entry per CDR3 protein. The repertoire holds 1 million to 1.3 million distinct CDR3 sequences, with about two fifths as singletons. V dropped 1 base and J dropped 3 bases, with 24 bases sitting between them. Germline V gene lookup returns CDR1 SEHNR and CDR2 FQNEAQ (reference sequence). There are 19 residues in the CDR3. This clonotype was observed a few times. Its antigen is still unknown.

The sequence derives from an adult man with Graves' hyperthyroidism. The chain has TRBV7-9 and TRBJ1-1; D uncertain. Source material: peripheral blood or thyroid tissue (not recorded which). CDR3 amino acids: CASSLDGSLVGFSDTEAFF. The CDR3 region has the DNA TGTGCCAGCAGCTTAGACGGCTCATTAGTAGGGTTTTCGGACACTGAAGCTTTCTTT.